In this sample, the clone carrying this T cell receptor beta chain turned up once. This sample stems from a study of blood T cell repertoires in COVID-19. Study overall: The samples span acute and convalescent COVID-19 from the United States, Italy and Spain. PBMCs, B-cell-depleted T cells, or T cells were the source of the cDNA or gDNA that made up the material.

The Seattle patients joined while their infection was active and were tracked longitudinally afterward. The CDR3 loop spans 15 amino acids. Germline trimming cut 4 bases from V and 4 bases from J; bases unmatched to any gene: 9. Germline CDR1 reads KGHSH; CDR2 reads LQKENI. In the authors' workflow: Quantification of nucleated cells was approximated via reference gene primer amplification. Some clones are missing from TCRdb's copy, which holds only in-frame ones; the method was immunoSEQ multiplex PCR. From that table come the V and J calls and clone size; the DNA was used to work out D and trimming. The sample records 350,000 to 450,000 clones, more than 70% being singletons.

The clonotype was recovered from a woman aged 55-75 years with COVID-19, enrolled during active disease. The sample consisted of peripheral blood. This chain joins TRBV18 and TRBJ1-2, with 7 bases aligning to TRBD1. In DNA, the CDR3 is TGTGCCAGCTCACGCAGGGACAGAGAGCTCTATGGCTACACCTTC. It encodes CASSRRDRELYGYTF. Variable domain in full (rest from reference TRBV18 and TRBJ1-2): NAGVMQNPRHLVRRRGQEARLRCSPMKGHSHVYWYRQLPEEGLKFMVYLQKENIIDESGMPKERFSAEFPKEGPSILRIQQVVRGDSAAYFCASSRRDRELYGYTFGSGTRLTVV.